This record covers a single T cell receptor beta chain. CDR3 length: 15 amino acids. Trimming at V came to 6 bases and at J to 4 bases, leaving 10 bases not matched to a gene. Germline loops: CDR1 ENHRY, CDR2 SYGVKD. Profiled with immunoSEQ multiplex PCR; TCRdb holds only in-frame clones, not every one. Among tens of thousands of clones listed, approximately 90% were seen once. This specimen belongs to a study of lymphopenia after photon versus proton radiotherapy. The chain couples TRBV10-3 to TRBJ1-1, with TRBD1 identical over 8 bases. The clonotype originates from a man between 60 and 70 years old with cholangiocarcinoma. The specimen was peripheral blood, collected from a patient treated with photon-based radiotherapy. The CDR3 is CAIRSATGDGTEAFF. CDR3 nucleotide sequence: TGTGCCATCAGATCCGCGACAGGGGATGGCACTGAAGCTTTCTTT.